Here is one T cell receptor beta chain with its context. Other DNA sequences within the sample encode an identical CDR3. Data came from immunoSEQ multiplex PCR; TCRdb stores just in-frame clones and leaves some out. The sample shows some 300,000 clones, about nine tenths of them seen only once. The CDR3 length is 13 residues. In germline, CDR1 is SEHNR, CDR2 FQNEAQ (reference sequence). V was clipped by 1 base and J by 8 bases, with 11 bases between them. This specimen comes from a study of blood T cell repertoires in COVID-19. The TCR comes from a woman younger than 45 who had recovered from COVID-19. The chain combines TRBV7-9 with TRBJ1-2, with D possibly TRBD1 on 5 matching bases. The sequencing sample was made of peripheral blood. The CDR3 sequence: CASSLGQGGGYTF. In DNA form, the CDR3 reads TGTGCCAGCAGCTTAGGGCAGGGAGGCGGCTACACCTTC.